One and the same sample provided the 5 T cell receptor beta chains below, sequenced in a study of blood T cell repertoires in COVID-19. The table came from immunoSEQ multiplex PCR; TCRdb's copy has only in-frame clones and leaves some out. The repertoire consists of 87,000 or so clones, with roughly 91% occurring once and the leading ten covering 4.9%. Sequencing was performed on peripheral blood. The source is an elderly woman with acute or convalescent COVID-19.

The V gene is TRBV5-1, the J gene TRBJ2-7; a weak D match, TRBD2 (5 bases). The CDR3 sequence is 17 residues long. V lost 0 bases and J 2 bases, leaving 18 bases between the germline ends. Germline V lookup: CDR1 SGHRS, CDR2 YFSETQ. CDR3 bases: TGCGCCAGCAGCTTGGGCGGGCCTAGCATGGCCCCCTACGAGCAGTACTTC. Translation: CASSLGGPSMAPYEQYF. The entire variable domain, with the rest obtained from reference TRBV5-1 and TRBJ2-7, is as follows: KAGVTQTPRYLIKTRGQQVTLSCSPISGHRSVSWYQQTPGQGLQFLFEYFSETQRNKGNFPGRFSGRQFSNSRSEMNVSTLELGDSALYLCASSLGGPSMAPYEQYFGPGTRLTVT.

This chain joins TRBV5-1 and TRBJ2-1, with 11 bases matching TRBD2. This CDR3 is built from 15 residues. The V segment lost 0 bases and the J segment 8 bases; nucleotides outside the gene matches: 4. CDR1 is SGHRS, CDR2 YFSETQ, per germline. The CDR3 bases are TGCGCCAGCAGCTTGGGACTAGCGGGGCCGGATGAGCAGTTCTTC. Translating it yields CASSLGLAGPDEQFF.

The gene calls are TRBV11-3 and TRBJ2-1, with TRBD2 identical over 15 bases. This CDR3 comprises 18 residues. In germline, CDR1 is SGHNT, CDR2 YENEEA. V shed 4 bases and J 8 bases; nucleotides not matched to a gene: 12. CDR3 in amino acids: CASSSGLAGGLTWDEQFF. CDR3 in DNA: TGTGCCAGCAGCTCGGGACTAGCGGGAGGACTCACTTGGGATGAGCAGTTCTTC.

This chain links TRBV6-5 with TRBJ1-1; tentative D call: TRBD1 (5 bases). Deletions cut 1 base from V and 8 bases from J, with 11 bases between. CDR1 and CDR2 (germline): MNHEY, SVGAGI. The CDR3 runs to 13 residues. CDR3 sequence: CASSYFQGGEAFF. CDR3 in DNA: TGTGCCAGCAGTTACTTCCAGGGAGGGGAAGCTTTCTTT.

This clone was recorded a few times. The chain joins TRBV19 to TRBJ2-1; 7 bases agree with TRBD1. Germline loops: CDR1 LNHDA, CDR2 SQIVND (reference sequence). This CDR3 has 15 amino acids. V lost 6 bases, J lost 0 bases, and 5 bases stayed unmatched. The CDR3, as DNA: TGTGCCAGTAGCCAGGGACAGAACTCCTACAATGAGCAGTTCTTC. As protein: CASSQGQNSYNEQFF. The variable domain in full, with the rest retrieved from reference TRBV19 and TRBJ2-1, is DGGITQSPKYLFRKEGQNVTLSCEQNLNHDAMYWYRQDPGQGLRLIYYSQIVNDFQKGDIAEGYSVSREKKESFPLTVTSAQKNPTAFYLCASSQGQNSYNEQFFGPGTRLTVL.